Detailed here is one T cell receptor (beta chain). This CDR3 region has 12 residues. The V gene's germline CDR1 is SNHLY and CDR2 FYNNEI. Trimming shortened V by 6 bases and J by 1 base, and 5 bases separated the two germline ends. These data originate in a study of cytomegalovirus exposure and HLA in healthy donors. PCR involved 60 Vbeta and 13 Jbeta primers. Clones were read by immunoSEQ multiplex PCR, and TCRdb kept only the in-frame ones, dropping some. The sample carries around 110,000 clones, around 84% recorded once. The chain combines TRBV2 with TRBJ2-3, with D maybe TRBD1 (5 bases). Sequencing was done on a sample of PBMCs. This clonotype originated in a man aged 30-40 years in good health and CMV-seropositive. The CDR3 protein is CASRQGTDTQYF. CDR3 sequence (DNA): TGTGCCAGCAGACAGGGCACAGATACGCAGTATTTT.